One and the same sample provided the 20 T cell receptor beta chains below, sequenced in a study of cytomegalovirus exposure and HLA in healthy donors. The PCR used 60 Vbeta and 13 Jbeta primers. Profiling relied on immunoSEQ multiplex PCR, and the TCRdb table lists in-frame clones only, not all of them. The table has approximately 150,000 clones, approximately 85% seen once. Material: PBMCs. Receptors originate from a man aged 45-65 years in good health and CMV-seropositive.

The V gene is TRBV18, the J gene TRBJ2-7, with D perhaps matching TRBD1 (6 bases). V was trimmed by 5 bases and J by 2 bases, leaving 10 bases between them. The CDR3 has 13 residues. Germline V gene sequence: CDR1 KGHSH, CDR2 LQKENI. This CDR3 is CASSARDTYEQYF. In DNA, the CDR3 is TGTGCCAGCTCAGCCCGGGACACCTACGAGCAGTACTTC.

The chain uses TRBV27 and TRBJ1-5, with D unclear. The length of the CDR3 is 16 residues. The V gene's germline CDR1 is MNHEY and CDR2 SMNVEV (reference sequence). Trimming removed 9 bases at V and 0 bases at J, with 18 bases between. The CDR3 loop reads CAREPRDFHSNQPQHF. CDR3 sequence (DNA): TGTGCCAGGGAACCACGGGATTTCCATAGCAATCAGCCCCAGCATTTT.

The chain recombines TRBV5-4 with TRBJ2-5; 8 nucleotides line up with TRBD2. This CDR3 is 17 amino acids long. V dropped 4 bases and J dropped 4; count of bases not matched to a gene: 15. CDR1 and CDR2 from the germline V gene are SGHNT and YYREEE (reference sequence). The CDR3 DNA reads TGTGCCAGCAGCATTCCGATAGCGGGAACGGGAGGAGAGACCCAGTACTTC. Translation gives CASSIPIAGTGGETQYF.

The chain couples TRBV5-6 to TRBJ1-2; TRBD1 might be the D (6 bases). Germline-derived CDR1 and CDR2 are SGHDT and YYEEEE. The CDR3 spans 13 residues. Trimming took 8 bases from V and 8 from J, leaving 19 bases between them. The DNA of the CDR3 is TGTGCCAGTATGGGGGGGCCGAGCAGCGGCTACACCTTC. As protein: CASMGGPSSGYTF.

The genes are TRBV2 and TRBJ1-5, with D possibly TRBD1 on 5 matching bases. Trimming stripped 3 bases from V and 6 bases from J, with 18 bases between. This CDR3 spans 16 amino acids. In germline, CDR1 is SNHLY, CDR2 FYNNEI. The CDR3 sequence is CASSEDGGGSSQPQHF. Written as DNA, the CDR3 is TGTGCCAGCAGTGAGGATGGGGGGGGGTCTTCTCAGCCCCAGCATTTT.

This chain connects TRBV19 to TRBJ2-7; maybe TRBD1 (5 bases). Germline V gene data show CDR1 as LNHDA and CDR2 as SQIVND (reference sequence). Trimming took 3 bases from V and 2 from J, leaving 11 bases between them. This CDR3 is built from 14 residues. CDR3 DNA sequence: TGTGCCAGTAGTATGGGGCCGGGCCCCTACGAGCAGTACTTC. Its translation: CASSMGPGPYEQYF.

This chain uses TRBV7-2 with TRBJ1-1; 9 bases match TRBD1. The CDR3 totals 14 residues. The V gene's germline CDR1 is SGHTA and CDR2 FQGNSA. Losses at the gene ends were 5 bases for V and 3 bases for J; bases not matched to a gene: 4. The CDR3 here is CASSLRDRDTEAFF. In DNA, the CDR3 is TGTGCCAGCAGCCTCCGGGACAGGGACACTGAAGCTTTCTTT.

J is TRBJ1-3 and V is TRBV18, with D maybe TRBD1 (6 bases). Trimming took 4 bases from V and 1 from J, leaving 17 bases between them. The V gene's germline CDR1 is KGHSH and CDR2 LQKENI. There are 17 residues in the CDR3. The CDR3 nucleotides read TGTGCCAGCTCACTATTCCCAGGGGCTTCTTCTGGAAACACCATATATTTT. This gives the protein CASSLFPGASSGNTIYF.

The chain links TRBV2 to TRBJ1-6; 7 positions match TRBD1. This CDR3 spans 14 amino acids. Trimming at V came to 6 bases and at J to 4 bases, leaving 3 bases not matched to a gene. The germline gives CDR1 SNHLY, CDR2 FYNNEI. CDR3 loop: CASSGTDYNSPLHF. CDR3 DNA sequence: TGTGCCAGCAGCGGGACAGATTATAATTCACCCCTCCACTTT.

This clone has a handful of counts. The chain carries TRBV2 and TRBJ2-2, with unresolved D. V lost 3 bases, J lost 1 base, and 6 bases lay in between. This CDR3 has 14 amino acids. CDR1 is SNHLY, CDR2 FYNNEI, per germline. The CDR3 loop is CASSDRRNTGELFF. CDR3 sequence (DNA): TGTGCCAGCAGTGATAGGAGGAACACCGGGGAGCTGTTTTTT.

CDR3 in amino acids: CASSFSGTVRTEAFF. The CDR3 bases are TGTGCCAGCTCGTTCTCCGGGACAGTACGGACTGAAGCTTTCTTT. This chain links TRBV2 with TRBJ1-1; 7 nucleotides line up with TRBD1. CDR3 size: 15 residues. The germline V gene encodes CDR1 SNHLY and CDR2 FYNNEI. V was pared by 8 bases and J by 5 bases, with 14 bases of the junction left unmatched.

This sequence joins TRBV10-2 and TRBJ2-5, with 12 bases matching TRBD2. The CDR3 extends over 15 amino acids. The V segment lost 6 bases and the J segment 5 bases; nucleotides outside the gene matches: 7. Germline V gives CDR1 WSHSY, CDR2 SAAADI. Written as DNA, the CDR3 is TGCGCCAGCAGCTCTAGCGGGAGGGCCGGGGAGACCCAGTACTTC. Translation gives CASSSSGRAGETQYF.

This clone was counted between two and nine times. The chain has TRBV27 and TRBJ2-7; D is possibly TRBD2 (5 bases). The CDR3 loop spans 14 amino acids. Per the germline V gene, CDR1 is MNHEY and CDR2 is SMNVEV (reference sequence). Between the trimmed V and J ends, which lost 5 bases and 1 base, there was a span of 12 bases. In DNA form, the CDR3 reads TGTGCCAGCAGTGCCTCAAGAGGGTCCTACGAGCAGTACTTC. Its protein is CASSASRGSYEQYF.

The chain combines TRBV30 with TRBJ2-7; D remains unclear. Trimming cost V 2 bases and J 0 bases, with 11 bases left between them. The length of the CDR3 is 14 residues. Germline CDR1 GTSNPN, CDR2 SVGIG (reference sequence). The CDR3 here is CAWSWAANSYEQYF. DNA of the CDR3: TGTGCCTGGAGTTGGGCAGCCAACTCCTACGAGCAGTACTTC.

This chain joins TRBV15 and TRBJ1-5; tentatively, D is TRBD1 (5 bases). With 3 bases removed from V and 7 bases from J, the gap between germline ends came to 10 bases. The CDR3 is 13 residues long. Germline V gene lookup returns CDR1 LNHNV and CDR2 YYDKDF (reference sequence). The CDR3 loop reads CATSSMGGQPQHF. CDR3 in DNA: TGTGCCACCAGCAGTATGGGGGGGCAGCCCCAGCATTTT.

This chain connects TRBV28 to TRBJ1-2, with 7 nucleotides matching TRBD1. This CDR3 region has 14 residues. Germline CDR1 and CDR2: MDHEN and SYDVKM. Losses at the gene ends were 6 bases for V and 3 bases for J; bases not matched to a gene: 7. CDR3 bases: TGTGCCAGCAGGACAGGGATTCTGGACTATGGCTACACCTTC. It specifies CASRTGILDYGYTF.

The chain is built from TRBV6-6 and TRBJ2-3; 7 bases fit TRBD1. The CDR3 totals 14 residues. V shed 2 bases and J 2 bases; nucleotides not matched to a gene: 1. The germline V gene has CDR1 MNHNY and CDR2 SVGAGI (reference sequence). CDR3 coding DNA: TGTGCCAGCAGTTACGGACAGGCCACAGATACGCAGTATTTT. Amino acid sequence: CASSYGQATDTQYF.

The chain has TRBV7-2 and TRBJ2-3; no firm D call. The CDR3 runs to 12 residues. The ends were cut back, 5 bases at V and 6 bases at J, with 9 bases in the middle. Germline CDR1 and CDR2: SGHTA and FQGNSA. CDR3: CASSAQFDTQYF. The CDR3 DNA reads TGTGCCAGCAGCGCCCAGTTTGATACGCAGTATTTT.

V and J are TRBV7-3 and TRBJ2-2; possible D gene TRBD1, 6 bases. V was clipped by 0 bases and J by 0 bases, with 11 bases between them. This CDR3 has 17 residues. Germline V gives CDR1 SGHTA, CDR2 FQGTGA. The DNA for the CDR3 is TGTGCCAGCAGCTTAACGGCCCAGGGGCCGAACACCGGGGAGCTGTTTTTT. Protein: CASSLTAQGPNTGELFF. Full variable domain (remainder filled in from reference TRBV7-3 and TRBJ2-2): GAGVSQTPSNKVTEKGKYVELRCDPISGHTALYWYRQSLGQGPEFLIYFQGTGAADDSGLPNDRFFAVRPEGSVSTLKIQRTERGDSAVYLCASSLTAQGPNTGELFFGEGSRLTVL.

V is TRBV10-1 and J is TRBJ2-7; D is undetermined. Germline assignment: CDR1 WNHNN and CDR2 SYGVQD (reference sequence). Trimming took 5 bases from V and 2 from J, leaving 13 bases between them. This CDR3 region has 14 residues. The CDR3 sequence is CASSIYEVTYEQYF. In DNA, the CDR3 is TGCGCCAGCAGTATCTACGAGGTTACCTACGAGCAGTACTTC.